This T cell receptor beta chain was captured by sequencing in a study of T cell repertoires in aging, cancer and after chemotherapy (dated by TCRdb to the late 2010s). Regarding the research as a whole: Donors spanned six age groups from 30 or younger to 70 or older, with at least three individuals per group. Paired pre- and post-chemotherapy samples in the hematological group came from chronic lymphocytic leukemia patients treated with fludarabine- or bendamustine-based regimens. Roughly 9 million TCR reads were contained in the full dataset. To look at immunoaging and at how T cells reconstitute after chemotherapy, the study profiled TCR beta repertoires in peripheral blood from both healthy donors and cancer patients. A cohort of around 210 cancer patients (94 with hematological and approximately 120 with solid cancers) was assembled, and under 100 healthy donors were included as a reference group.

TCR beta rearrangements were amplified from genomic DNA isolated from peripheral blood, not from sorted cells or RNA. Multiplex touch-down PCR with a mixed TRB-A/B primer pool was used to amplify rearranged TRB sequences covering the V, D and J segments. Illumina adapters and sample indices were attached to the amplicons in two consecutive PCR reactions using Phusion HS II polymerase. Amplicons were gel-purified with the NucleoSpin Gel and PCR Clean-up kit, then checked with Qubit and an Agilent 2100 Bioanalyzer. Sequencing of libraries was carried out on an Illumina MiSeq in 600-cycle, single-indexed, paired-end runs. Turning to the authors' computational methods: MiXCR versions 2.12 and 3.0.5 were used to process TRB sequences. Each unique CDR3 nucleotide sequence was counted as one clone, and only productive sequences with at least two reads were retained. Repertoire metrics included Shannon diversity, evenness, clonality (one minus evenness), and alpha-parameterized diversity profiles from alpha 0 to 5. The IGoR algorithm was used to compute generation probabilities of clones in paired pre- and post-chemotherapy samples. In-frame beta chains were kept once TCRdb had trimmed the public reads at Q25 with fastp and called clones with MiXCR. Each CDR3 protein appears once, grouped with its most common genes and DNA. The V and J calls here are based on TCRdb, not the publication. In all, the sample holds 10,000 to 15,000 distinct CDR3 sequences, and 25% to 30% of those were seen once. About 9.3% of the sample goes to the ten largest clones.

A note on this clonotype: Its antigen specificity is not known. Nothing much larger sits one base from this clone, and base qualities are not available.

General findings and caveats noted by the study authors: In healthy donors, the drop in TCR diversity with age came mainly from a loss of richness, whereas in cancer patients a loss of evenness also played a part. Median generation probability increased over the chemotherapy interval in both cancer cohorts, suggesting repertoire reconstitution through rebound thymic output. Hematological cancer patients had lymphoid organ infiltration, which may itself impair thymic emigration or peripheral T cell expansion. According to the authors, the repertoire data do not permit conclusions about immunological memory after chemotherapy. Compared with age-matched healthy donors, untreated patients with either hematological or solid cancers had significantly lower TCR diversity in the blood along with higher clonality.

Sequenced: blood. The sequence was collected from a human donor with a blood cancer.

This receptor carries the CDR3 CSARDYRSAYNEQFF. The nucleotide sequence reads TGCAGTGCTCGGGACTATCGCTCAGCCTACAATGAGCAGTTCTTC. The rearrangement combines TRBV20-1 with TRBJ2-1; TRBD2 aligns with 7 central bases. Inclusive of the bounding cysteine and phenylalanine, the CDR3 is 15 residues long. The sequence is cut down to CDR3 DNA, 45 bases in frame from base 1. CDR1 and CDR2, looked up from the germline V gene (reference sequence), are DFQATT and SNEGSKA. Trimming accounts for 5 bases at V and 2 bases at J, while the number of junction bases matched to no gene is 9.